The 23 T cell receptor beta chains presented below share a single source sample, sequenced in a study of T cell responses to AZD1222 COVID-19 vaccine. The method was immunoSEQ multiplex PCR; TCRdb's version includes in-frame clones alone and lacks a portion of them. The table includes approximately 100,000 clones, 70% to 90% detected once. The sample consisted of peripheral blood, taken on day 0 of AZD1222 vaccination. These receptors were obtained from an adult in good health.

This clone came up a few times. V is TRBV7-9 and J is TRBJ1-2; D is unresolved. This CDR3 is built from 12 residues. The V gene lost 7 bases and the J gene lost 2 bases, with 8 bases spanning the gap. Per germline, CDR1 SEHNR and CDR2 FQNEAQ (reference sequence). The CDR3 region is CASTRTNYGYTF. The DNA of the CDR3 is TGTGCCAGCACCAGGACCAACTATGGCTACACCTTC.

J is TRBJ2-6 and V is TRBV3-1 (or the pseudogene TRBV3-2), with D possibly TRBD2 on 5 matching bases. Germline loops: CDR1 LGHDT, CDR2 YNNKEL (reference sequence). V lost 0 bases and J 2 bases, leaving 8 bases between the germline ends. CDR3 length: 16 residues. As DNA, the CDR3 is TGTGCCAGCAGCCAAGATCCGGGGACTGGGGCCAACGTCCTGACTTTC. It codes for CASSQDPGTGANVLTF.

This clone was detected only a few times. The rearrangement links TRBV3-1 (or the pseudogene TRBV3-2) to TRBJ1-6; a possible D gene is TRBD1 (5 bases). Trimming removed 7 bases from V and 2 bases from J, with 9 bases in between. The CDR3 length is 14 residues. Germline V gene sequence: CDR1 LGHDT, CDR2 YNNKEL (reference sequence). The CDR3 DNA follows: TGTGCCAGCACCCGGGGGACCTATAATTCACCCCTCCACTTT. It codes for CASTRGTYNSPLHF.

V is TRBV5-5 and J is TRBJ1-3; 9 bases align to TRBD1. Germline CDR1 reads SGHKS; CDR2 reads YYEKEE (reference sequence). CDR3 length: 16 residues. With 4 bases clipped from V and 4 bases from J, the junction kept 9 bases outside the gene matches. The CDR3 region has the DNA TGTGCCAGCAGCCCCCATCGGACAGGGGAAGGAAACACCATATATTTT. It is translated as CASSPHRTGEGNTIYF.

This sequence joins TRBV19 and TRBJ1-5, with unresolved D. The CDR3 sequence is 15 residues long. Germline loops: CDR1 LNHDA, CDR2 SQIVND (reference sequence). Trimming cost V 1 base and J 5 bases, with 12 bases left between them. CDR3 residues: CASSIGWGGYQPQHF. The DNA of the CDR3 is TGTGCCAGTAGTATAGGGTGGGGAGGATATCAGCCCCAGCATTTT.

This chain connects TRBV5-6 to TRBJ2-1; TRBD2 agrees at 12 bases. This CDR3 has 16 residues. Germline CDR1 is SGHDT and CDR2 is YYEEEE. V lost 3 bases, J lost 2 bases, and 3 bases stayed unmatched. CDR3 region: CASSSSGGAAYNEQFF. The CDR3 DNA follows: TGTGCCAGCAGCTCTAGCGGGGGGGCGGCCTACAATGAGCAGTTCTTC.

The rearrangement joins TRBV4-1 to TRBJ1-1; no clear D gene. The CDR3 is 14 residues long. Trimming shortened V by 4 bases and J by 2 bases, and 11 bases separated the two germline ends. The germline V gene encodes CDR1 MGHRA and CDR2 YSYEKL. CDR3 sequence: CASSPSWGNTEAFF. CDR3 DNA sequence: TGCGCCAGCAGCCCGTCTTGGGGAAACACTGAAGCTTTCTTT.

The chain employs TRBV6-5 and TRBJ2-7; 7 bases fit TRBD2. The germline gives CDR1 MNHEY, CDR2 SVGAGI. Losses at the gene ends were 1 base for V and 1 base for J; bases not matched to a gene: 1. The CDR3 consists of 14 residues. The CDR3 sequence is CASSYWGGSYEQYF. The CDR3 bases are TGTGCCAGCAGTTACTGGGGGGGGTCCTACGAGCAGTACTTC.

This clone was found once. For the CDR3, the DNA is TGCGCCAGCAGCTTGGTTAGGGACACTGAAGCTTTCTTT. Protein: CASSLVRDTEAFF. The chain is built from TRBV5-1 and TRBJ1-1, with unresolved D. V lost 0 bases to trimming and J lost 3 bases, with 6 bases between them. The germline CDR1 and CDR2 sequences are SGHRS and YFSETQ. The CDR3 has 13 residues.

V and J are TRBV3-1 (or the pseudogene TRBV3-2) and TRBJ2-7; 8 nucleotides agree with TRBD2. The CDR3 extends over 20 amino acids. Germline-derived CDR1 and CDR2 are LGHDT and YNNKEL (reference sequence). J gave up 5 bases and V 0 bases, and 21 bases lay outside the gene matches. The CDR3 is CASSQDAAGLVILAGHEQYF. Here the CDR3 DNA reads TGTGCCAGCAGCCAAGACGCGGCGGGACTAGTAATTTTAGCCGGGCACGAGCAGTACTTC.

The J gene is TRBJ1-6, the V gene TRBV5-1; TRBD1 might be the D (6 bases). The germline V gene encodes CDR1 SGHRS and CDR2 YFSETQ. This CDR3 has 16 residues. The germline V and J ends were trimmed by 3 bases and 10 bases, with 20 bases remaining between them. Here the CDR3 reads CASSYWGGRNRSPLHF. The CDR3 nucleotides are TGCGCCAGCAGCTATTGGGGGGGCCGAAACCGGTCACCCCTCCACTTT.

The table lists this clone with a count of one. The chain combines TRBV18 with TRBJ1-1; no reliable D call. Germline CDR1 is KGHSH and CDR2 is LQKENI. This CDR3 comprises 14 residues. Trimming stripped 4 bases from V and 0 bases from J, with 9 bases between. In nucleotides, the CDR3 is TGTGCCAGCTCACAGTCCCAGCTGAACACTGAAGCTTTCTTT. Translating it yields CASSQSQLNTEAFF.

The rearrangement links TRBV9 to TRBJ2-3; the match to TRBD1 covers 9 bases. J was trimmed by 3 bases and V by 3 bases; bases with no gene match: 5. Germline CDR1 is SGDLS and CDR2 is YYNGEE. There are 15 residues in the CDR3. This CDR3 reads CASSAGTGSTDTQYF. Here the CDR3 DNA reads TGTGCCAGCAGCGCCGGGACAGGGAGTACAGATACGCAGTATTTT.

The chain joins TRBV5-1 to TRBJ2-5; 9 bases fit TRBD2. The germline CDR1 and CDR2 sequences are SGHRS and YFSETQ. The V and J ends lost 2 bases and 4 bases, in that order; junction bases with no gene match: 6. The CDR3 runs to 15 residues. The CDR3 sequence: CASSFFSGRGETQYF. The CDR3 DNA reads as TGCGCCAGCAGCTTTTTTAGCGGGAGAGGAGAGACCCAGTACTTC. Supplemented by reference TRBV5-1 and TRBJ2-5, the full variable domain reads KAGVTQTPRYLIKTRGQQVTLSCSPISGHRSVSWYQQTPGQGLQFLFEYFSETQRNKGNFPGRFSGRQFSNSRSEMNVSTLELGDSALYLCASSFFSGRGETQYFGPGTRLLVL.

The V gene is TRBV18, the J gene TRBJ2-7; D is uncertain. Germline CDR1 KGHSH, CDR2 LQKENI. V dropped 6 bases and J dropped 0 bases, with 18 bases sitting between them. There are 16 residues in the CDR3. This CDR3 reads CASSPSRAKDSYEQYF. The CDR3, as DNA: TGTGCCAGCTCCCCTTCGCGAGCCAAAGACTCCTACGAGCAGTACTTC. Drawing the rest from reference TRBV18 and TRBJ2-7, the complete variable domain is NAGVMQNPRHLVRRRGQEARLRCSPMKGHSHVYWYRQLPEEGLKFMVYLQKENIIDESGMPKERFSAEFPKEGPSILRIQQVVRGDSAAYFCASSPSRAKDSYEQYFGPGTRLTVT.

The rearrangement joins TRBV18 to TRBJ2-3, with D unclear. The CDR3 extends over 13 amino acids. CDR1 is KGHSH, CDR2 LQKENI, per germline. The V and J ends lost 4 bases and 3 bases respectively, with 8 bases between them. For the CDR3, the DNA is TGTGCCAGCTCACGGACGGCGACAGATACGCAGTATTTT. This gives the protein CASSRTATDTQYF.

The chain uses TRBV11-2 and TRBJ1-1, with D unclear. V was shortened by 6 bases and J by 1 base, with 18 bases between the two germline ends. The CDR3 totals 16 residues. CDR1 and CDR2 from the germline V gene are SGHAT and FQNNGV. Written as DNA, the CDR3 is TGTGCCAGCAGACCCCTTATGGTGGTGAAGAACACTGAAGCTTTCTTT. Translation: CASRPLMVVKNTEAFF. Variable domain in full (rest from reference TRBV11-2 and TRBJ1-1): EAGVAQSPRYKIIEKRQSVAFWCNPISGHATLYWYQQILGQGPKLLIQFQNNGVVDDSQLPKDRFSAERLKGVDSTLKIQPAKLEDSAVYLCASRPLMVVKNTEAFFGQGTRLTVV.

This chain connects TRBV3-1 (or the pseudogene TRBV3-2) to TRBJ1-1, with TRBD1 matching over 7 bases. This CDR3 spans 14 amino acids. V shed 5 bases, J shed 1 base, and the junction held 4 bases outside the gene matches. Germline loops: CDR1 LGHDT, CDR2 YNNKEL (reference sequence). Here the CDR3 reads CASSYRGANTEAFF. In DNA, the CDR3 is TGTGCCAGCAGCTACAGGGGAGCGAACACTGAAGCTTTCTTT.

This clone has only one observation. V usage is TRBV5-1 and J usage is TRBJ2-2, with TRBD1 matching over 7 bases. Germline trimming cut 1 base from V and 6 bases from J; bases unmatched to any gene: 0. There are 13 residues in the CDR3. Germline CDR1 and CDR2: SGHRS and YFSETQ. CDR3 sequence: CASSLRGPGELFF. CDR3 coding DNA: TGCGCCAGCAGCTTGAGGGGGCCCGGGGAGCTGTTTTTT.

The chain couples TRBV4-1 to TRBJ1-2, with D maybe TRBD1 (5 bases). The CDR3 consists of 16 residues. Germline V gene sequence: CDR1 MGHRA, CDR2 YSYEKL. V lost 4 bases and J lost 7, with 22 bases in between. The CDR3 sequence: CASSPTGRGTDSGYTF. In DNA, the CDR3 is TGCGCCAGCAGCCCGACCGGAAGGGGAACTGATAGTGGCTACACCTTC.

This clone has more than one count but fewer than ten. The chain is built from TRBV29-1 and TRBJ1-1, with D possibly matching TRBD1 (5 bases). This CDR3 region has 13 residues. Trimming took off 6 bases at V and 0 bases at J, with 11 bases between the two ends. CDR1 and CDR2 (germline): SQVTM, ANQGSEA. CDR3 coding DNA: TGCAGCGTCCAAGGGACGGTGAACACTGAAGCTTTCTTT. Translating gives CSVQGTVNTEAFF.

The chain uses TRBV18 and TRBJ1-5; D uncertain. Trimming removed 3 bases from V and 1 base from J, with 7 bases in between. From germline, CDR1 is KGHSH and CDR2 LQKENI. The CDR3 extends over 14 amino acids. CDR3 nucleotides: TGTGCCAGCTCACCGAGGGCCAGCAATCAGCCCCAGCATTTT. It encodes CASSPRASNQPQHF.

This clone appeared once. The chain uses TRBV18 and TRBJ1-2; D is perhaps TRBD1 (6 bases). Germline V lookup: CDR1 KGHSH, CDR2 LQKENI. The CDR3 runs to 14 residues. V lost 3 bases, J lost 4 bases, and 12 bases lay in between. CDR3 DNA: TGTGCCAGCTCACCTTCGGGGGGGCCCTATGGCTACACCTTC. Its translation: CASSPSGGPYGYTF.